The sequence of this T cell receptor (beta chain) was determined in a study of CD8+ T cells in alopecia areata. Treatment of the sample: oral pan-JAK inhibitor, 5-10 mg twice daily. Sequencing relied on a cDNA template that was reverse transcribed from extracted RNA. Measured with immunoSEQ multiplex PCR; TCRdb has only the in-frame clones, and not every one. The sample includes around 120,000 clones, 60% to 65% seen only once; the top ten take 4.5% to 6%. The CDR3 spans 14 residues. The germline V gene has CDR1 LNHDA and CDR2 SQIVND (reference sequence). The ends lost 5 bases at V and 3 bases at J; junction bases unmatched: 3.

The sequenced sample was CD4+ T cells sorted from blood, obtained at week 4, from a patient treated with tofacitinib. The origin of this receptor is a human donor with alopecia areata. This chain connects TRBV19 to TRBJ2-5, with 10 bases aligning to TRBD1. CDR3 nucleotide sequence: TGTGCCAGTAGTGCGGGGACAGGGGAAGAGACCCAGTACTTC. Amino acids: CASSAGTGEETQYF.